One and the same sample provided the 9 T cell receptor beta chains below, sequenced in a study of T-cell reconstitution after alpha-beta-depleted transplantation in children. A library of TCRbeta sequences, prepared with unique molecular identifiers, was generated. One entry per CDR3 protein results from TCRdb running MiXCR on the PCR reads. The table lists more than 150,000 distinct CDR3 sequences, approximately 6.6% of them singletons. The sequenced sample was PBMCs from the stem cell graft donor, obtained from the stem cell graft. These receptors came from a human donor who donated a stem cell graft to a child with Wiskott-Aldrich syndrome.

The chain combines TRBV5-1 with TRBJ2-1, with 12 bases lining up with TRBD1. The ends lost 4 bases at V and 8 bases at J; junction bases unmatched: 7. CDR1 SGHRS and CDR2 YFSETQ come from the germline V gene. The CDR3 runs 15 residues. This CDR3 reads CASSHGTGGFDEQFF. CDR3 coding DNA: TGCGCCAGCAGCCACGGGACAGGGGGCTTCGATGAGCAGTTCTTC.

This clonotype showed up many times. This sequence joins TRBV6-5 and TRBJ2-1, with 7 bases aligning to TRBD1. V was clipped by 8 bases and J by 5 bases; unmatched bases: 6. The length of the CDR3 is 13 residues. The germline CDR1 and CDR2 sequences are MNHEY and SVGAGI. The CDR3 DNA reads as TGTGCCAGCCAGGACAGGAGGAACAATGAGCAGTTCTTC. Its translation is CASQDRRNNEQFF.

This clonotype was observed many times. This chain links TRBV12-3 or TRBV12-4 with TRBJ1-2; 9 positions agree with TRBD1. Trimming at V came to 6 bases and at J to 3 bases, leaving 11 bases not matched to a gene. The CDR3 has 16 amino acids. In nucleotides, the CDR3 is TGTGCCAGCAGAATTAACAGGGGGCAGGGAGACTATGGCTACACCTTC. Its translation: CASRINRGQGDYGYTF.

This clonotype was seen a few times. This chain connects TRBV7-2 to TRBJ1-5; the D gene is possibly TRBD1 (5 bases). Trimming pared 4 bases from V and 2 bases from J, leaving 15 bases between. The CDR3 length is 16 residues. Germline CDR1 SGHTA, CDR2 FQGNSA. The CDR3 is CASSSPRGVGNQPQHF. CDR3 bases: TGTGCCAGCAGCTCGCCACGGGGGGTAGGCAATCAGCCCCAGCATTTT. Full variable domain (missing parts from reference TRBV7-2 and TRBJ1-5): GAGVSQSPSNKVTEKGKDVELRCDPISGHTALYWYRQSLGQGLEFLIYFQGNSAPDKSGLPSDRFSAERTGGSVSTLTIQRTQQEDSAVYLCASSSPRGVGNQPQHFGDGTRLSIL.

The gene calls are TRBV12-3 or TRBV12-4 and TRBJ2-3; 10 bases align to TRBD2. CDR3 length: 19 amino acids. J was trimmed by 2 bases and V by 5 bases; bases with no gene match: 16. CDR3 bases: TGTGCCAGCAGTATTGCCTGGGATGTACTAGCGGGGACCACAGATACGCAGTATTTT. Its protein product is CASSIAWDVLAGTTDTQYF.

This clonotype was observed at least ten times. The chain joins TRBV5-1 to TRBJ2-3; D remains ambiguous. The germline V gene encodes CDR1 SGHRS and CDR2 YFSETQ. The length of the CDR3 is 15 residues. V gave up 5 bases and J gave up 2 bases, with 15 bases separating them. The CDR3 DNA reads as TGCGCCAGCAGGACTGGGCTAGAGTACACAGATACGCAGTATTTT. Amino acids: CASRTGLEYTDTQYF.

This clonotype has a handful of counts. The rearrangement uses TRBV20-1 and TRBJ1-5; D may be TRBD1 (5 bases). Germline values: CDR1 DFQATT, CDR2 SNEGSKA (reference sequence). The V end was cut by 4 bases, the J end by 6 bases, with 16 bases between. The CDR3 spans 14 residues. CDR3 DNA sequence: TGCAGTGCTAATGTACCGGGGGGGGGTCAGCCCCAGCATTTT. It encodes CSANVPGGGQPQHF.

This clonotype has ten or more counts. The chain employs TRBV29-1 and TRBJ1-5; D possibly corresponds to TRBD1 (5 bases). The germline V and J ends were trimmed by 0 bases and 5 bases, with 8 bases remaining between them. CDR1 and CDR2 (germline): SQVTM, ANQGSEA. This CDR3 comprises 13 residues. This CDR3 is CSVEDGGDQPQHF. For the CDR3, the DNA is TGCAGCGTTGAAGATGGGGGGGATCAGCCCCAGCATTTT.

This clonotype has ten or more counts. The V gene is TRBV10-3, the J gene TRBJ2-5; no clear D. Trimming left V 3 bases short and J 5 bases short, with 13 bases between. This CDR3 is 14 amino acids long. CDR1 ENHRY and CDR2 SYGVKD come from the germline V gene. CDR3 sequence reads: CAISDASRPETQYF. CDR3 coding DNA: TGTGCCATCAGTGATGCATCCCGACCGGAGACCCAGTACTTC.